This T cell receptor beta chain was recovered during a study of blood T cell repertoires in COVID-19. Study at large: T cells, B-cell-depleted T cells, or PBMCs supplied cDNA or gDNA.

Assay: immunoSEQ multiplex PCR; the TCRdb copy retains only in-frame clones and omits some. The sample includes about 180,000 clones, around 80% seen only once; the top ten take approximately 12%. V lost 6 bases, J lost 8 bases, and 7 bases stayed unmatched. This CDR3 has 13 residues. Sequencing was done on a sample of peripheral blood. This TCR derives from a woman aged 80 or over with COVID-19, enrolled during active disease. The chain couples TRBV12-3 or TRBV12-4 to TRBJ1-2, with 9 nucleotides matching TRBD1. CDR3 sequence reads: CASSPNRGLGYTF. The CDR3 coding sequence is TGTGCCAGCAGCCCTAACAGGGGGCTAGGCTACACCTTC.